The 14 T cell receptor beta chains below come from one sample, sequenced in a study of cytomegalovirus exposure and HLA in healthy donors. Primers: 60 Vbeta forward and 13 Jbeta reverse. Sequenced by immunoSEQ multiplex PCR; TCRdb stores in-frame clones only, minus some. The sample has 150,000 to 200,000 clones, 70% to 80% seen once. The sequenced sample consisted of PBMCs. The receptors here all came from a man aged 35-49 years in good health and CMV-seronegative.

CDR3 loop: CASSDPRGIRQETQYF. CDR3 DNA: TGTGCCAGCAGTGACCCGAGAGGGATTAGGCAAGAGACCCAGTACTTC. The J gene is TRBJ2-5, the V gene TRBV28; possible D gene TRBD2, 5 bases. V was trimmed by 5 bases and J by 2 bases, leaving 18 bases between them. Germline V CDR1 and CDR2: MDHEN, SYDVKM. The CDR3 is 16 amino acids.

This chain connects TRBV2 to TRBJ1-1; D is possibly TRBD1 (6 bases). Germline CDR1 is SNHLY and CDR2 is FYNNEI. The CDR3 loop spans 12 amino acids. Deletions cut 7 bases from V and 6 bases from J, with 12 bases between. CDR3 sequence: CASIKGGAEAFF. DNA of the CDR3: TGTGCCAGCATAAAAGGGGGGGCTGAAGCTTTCTTT.

The gene calls are TRBV19 and TRBJ2-7; TRBD1 matches at 7 bases. Losses at the gene ends were 4 bases for V and 4 bases for J; bases not matched to a gene: 4. CDR1 and CDR2 (germline): LNHDA, SQIVND (reference sequence). This CDR3 contains 13 residues. The CDR3, as DNA: TGTGCCAGTAGTACCCCACAGGGGTACGAGCAGTACTTC. It codes for CASSTPQGYEQYF.

Details on this clone: This same CDR3 is encoded by further DNA sequences in the sample. V and J are TRBV11-2 and TRBJ1-5; D gene uncertain. Trimming stripped 2 bases from V and 2 bases from J, with 4 bases between. The CDR3 spans 13 residues. Germline V gene lookup returns CDR1 SGHAT and CDR2 FQNNGV. The CDR3 sequence is CASSLSGNQPQHF. For the CDR3, the DNA is TGTGCCAGCAGCTTATCAGGCAATCAGCCCCAGCATTTT. Drawing the rest from reference TRBV11-2 and TRBJ1-5, the complete variable domain is EAGVAQSPRYKIIEKRQSVAFWCNPISGHATLYWYQQILGQGPKLLIQFQNNGVVDDSQLPKDRFSAERLKGVDSTLKIQPAKLEDSAVYLCASSLSGNQPQHFGDGTRLSIL.

J is TRBJ1-2 and V is TRBV19; 7 bases agree with TRBD1. This CDR3 has 15 amino acids. CDR1 and CDR2 from the germline V gene are LNHDA and SQIVND (reference sequence). J lost 5 bases, V lost 3 bases, and 9 bases had no gene match. The CDR3 DNA sequence: TGTGCCAGTAGTATCGGAGGGACAGATTTATATGGCTACACCTTC. As protein: CASSIGGTDLYGYTF.

This CDR3 is CASRQGAMYF. CDR3 DNA: TGTGCCAGCAGGCAGGGGGCCATGTACTTC. The genes are TRBV6-6 and TRBJ2-7; 8 bases map to TRBD1. The CDR3 contains 10 residues. The germline V gene encodes CDR1 MNHNY and CDR2 SVGAGI (reference sequence). After removal of 6 bases from V and 12 bases from J, the junction contained 4 bases not matched to a gene.

The chain joins TRBV4-3 to TRBJ2-3, with D perhaps matching TRBD2 (7 bases). The length of the CDR3 is 16 residues. Germline V gene sequence: CDR1 LGHNA, CDR2 YSLEER. Trimming removed 4 bases at V and 3 bases at J, with 17 bases between. The CDR3 region has the DNA TGCGCCAGCAGCCCTGGGGGGGGGCCGGTGACAGATACGCAGTATTTT. Protein: CASSPGGGPVTDTQYF.

V and J are TRBV7-3 and TRBJ2-5; 12 bases map to TRBD2. This CDR3 region has 14 residues. Looked up from germline, CDR1 is SGHTA and CDR2 is FQGTGA. J gave up 4 bases and V 5 bases, and 2 bases lay outside the gene matches. DNA of the CDR3: TGTGCCAGCAGCCCGACTAGCGGGGGAGAGACCCAGTACTTC. Amino acids: CASSPTSGGETQYF.

J is TRBJ2-1 and V is TRBV19; 10 positions match TRBD1. The CDR3 contains 16 residues. V gave up 6 bases and J gave up 6 bases; unmatched junction bases: 11. CDR1 and CDR2 from the germline V gene are LNHDA and SQIVND (reference sequence). CDR3 DNA sequence: TGTGCCAGTAGCTGGGAGGGGGACAGGGGTTTCAATGAGCAGTTCTTC. Protein: CASSWEGDRGFNEQFF.

V usage is TRBV19 and J usage is TRBJ1-1; D call uncertain. The CDR3 runs 11 residues. V lost 1 base and J lost 9, with 6 bases in between. CDR1 and CDR2 (germline): LNHDA, SQIVND (reference sequence). In DNA form, the CDR3 reads TGTGCCAGTAGTATAGCGGGGAAAGCTTTCTTT. Translation gives CASSIAGKAFF. The variable domain in full, with the rest retrieved from reference TRBV19 and TRBJ1-1, is DGGITQSPKYLFRKEGQNVTLSCEQNLNHDAMYWYRQDPGQGLRLIYYSQIVNDFQKGDIAEGYSVSREKKESFPLTVTSAQKNPTAFYLCASSIAGKAFFGQGTRLTVV.

This rearrangement joins TRBV9 to TRBJ2-5; TRBD1 might be the D (5 bases). Germline CDR1 and CDR2: SGDLS and YYNGEE. The CDR3 totals 13 residues. The ends were cut back, 0 bases at V and 5 bases at J, with 8 bases in the middle. The CDR3 region is CASSVGQRETQYF. CDR3 DNA: TGTGCCAGCAGCGTAGGACAGAGGGAGACCCAGTACTTC.

The J gene is TRBJ1-1, the V gene TRBV6-5; D gene uncertain. V gave up 4 bases and J gave up 0 bases, with 12 bases separating them. This CDR3 is 15 amino acids long. Germline loops: CDR1 MNHEY, CDR2 SVGAGI. The CDR3 here is CASSSRRDMNTEAFF. DNA for the CDR3: TGTGCCAGCAGTTCCCGGCGAGACATGAACACTGAAGCTTTCTTT.

In this sample, this clone turned up once. The V and J genes are TRBV29-1 and TRBJ2-5, with D possibly TRBD1 on 6 matching bases. Germline CDR1 SQVTM, CDR2 ANQGSEA. The CDR3 is 15 residues long. V lost 1 base and J lost 5, with 17 bases in between. As DNA, the CDR3 is TGCAGCGTTGAAGGTTTGGGGGCCCCGTTGGAGACCCAGTACTTC. Encoded protein: CSVEGLGAPLETQYF.

The genes are TRBV9 and TRBJ2-7; TRBD1 aligns across 8 bases. CDR1 and CDR2 from the germline V gene are SGDLS and YYNGEE. The V and J ends lost 3 bases and 3 bases, in that order; junction bases with no gene match: 5. This CDR3 region has 14 residues. CDR3 DNA sequence: TGTGCCAGCAGCGGGCAGGACAGGGACTACGAGCAGTACTTC. Its translation: CASSGQDRDYEQYF.